The entry that follows covers one TCR beta chain sequence. Its specificity is not known. The data derive from a study of cytomegalovirus exposure and HLA in healthy donors. Study results and caveats: Several of the most significant clusters appeared linked to common viral pathogens, based on a later analysis. In a later analysis, across HLA loci, associated TCR counts were highest for DRB1, lowest for HLA-C. Rare TCR sequences dominated, though some public TCRs recurred in many donors. The study put some 150 TCR beta chains on its list as cytomegalovirus-associated.

It was with 60 Vbeta and 13 Jbeta primers that the PCR ran. The protocol was immunoSEQ multiplex PCR, while the TCRdb copy is restricted to in-frame clones and leaves out a portion. The table has 120,000 to 150,000 clones, around 80% seen once. Germline lookup yields CDR1 SGHNT and CDR2 YYREEE (reference sequence). Trimming took 0 bases from V and 8 from J; bases not matched to a gene: 2. The CDR3 is 15 residues long. The TCR originated in a young man in good health and CMV-seronegative. Sequenced material: PBMCs. The chain has TRBV5-4 and TRBJ1-6; TRBD1 matches 10 bases. CDR3 in DNA: TGTGCCAGCAGCTTGGCCGGGACAGGGGATTCACCCCTCCACTTT. Translating gives CASSLAGTGDSPLHF.